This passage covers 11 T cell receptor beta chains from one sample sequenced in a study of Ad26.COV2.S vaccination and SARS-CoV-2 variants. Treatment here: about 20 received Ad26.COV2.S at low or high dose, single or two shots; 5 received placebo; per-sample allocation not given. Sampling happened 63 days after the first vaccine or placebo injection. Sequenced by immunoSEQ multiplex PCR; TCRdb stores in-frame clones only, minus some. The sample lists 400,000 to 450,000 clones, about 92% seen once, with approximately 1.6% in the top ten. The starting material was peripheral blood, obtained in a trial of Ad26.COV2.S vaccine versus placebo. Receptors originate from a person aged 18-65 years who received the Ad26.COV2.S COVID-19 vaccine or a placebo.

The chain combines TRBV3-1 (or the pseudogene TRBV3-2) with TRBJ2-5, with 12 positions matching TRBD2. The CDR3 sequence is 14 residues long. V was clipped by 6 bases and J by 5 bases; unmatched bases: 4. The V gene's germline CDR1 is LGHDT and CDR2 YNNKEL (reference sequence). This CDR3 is CASRTSGGSETQYF. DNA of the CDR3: TGTGCCAGCAGGACTAGCGGGGGATCGGAGACCCAGTACTTC.

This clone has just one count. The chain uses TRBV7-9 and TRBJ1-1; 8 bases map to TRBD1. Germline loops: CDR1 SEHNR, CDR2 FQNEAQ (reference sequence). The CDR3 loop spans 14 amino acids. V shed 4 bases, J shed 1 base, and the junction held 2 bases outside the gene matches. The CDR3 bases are TGTGCCAGCAGCTCTGGACAGGGGAACACTGAAGCTTTCTTT. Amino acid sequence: CASSSGQGNTEAFF.

DNA for the CDR3: TGTGCCAGCAGCCCAAGGACAGACCAAGAGACCCAGTACTTC. Encoded protein: CASSPRTDQETQYF. The rearrangement joins TRBV7-9 to TRBJ2-5; the D gene is possibly TRBD1 (6 bases). Between the trimmed V and J ends, which lost 5 bases and 0 bases, there was a span of 10 bases. The CDR3 has 14 amino acids. Germline V gene lookup returns CDR1 SEHNR and CDR2 FQNEAQ (reference sequence).

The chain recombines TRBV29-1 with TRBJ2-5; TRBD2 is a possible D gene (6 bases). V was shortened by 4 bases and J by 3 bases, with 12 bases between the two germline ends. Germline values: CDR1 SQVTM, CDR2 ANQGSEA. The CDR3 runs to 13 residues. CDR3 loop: CSVVGGTEETQYF. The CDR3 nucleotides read TGCAGCGTTGTGGGGGGTACCGAAGAGACCCAGTACTTC.

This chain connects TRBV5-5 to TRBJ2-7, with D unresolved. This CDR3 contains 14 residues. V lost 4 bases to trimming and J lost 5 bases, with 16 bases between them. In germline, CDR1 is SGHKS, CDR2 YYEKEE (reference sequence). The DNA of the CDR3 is TGTGCCAGCAGCGGCGCTCATGACAAACACGAGCAGTACTTC. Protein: CASSGAHDKHEQYF. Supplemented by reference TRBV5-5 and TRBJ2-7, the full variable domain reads DAGVTQSPTHLIKTRGQQVTLRCSPISGHKSVSWYQQVLGQGPQFIFQYYEKEERGRGNFPDRFSARQFPNYSSELNVNALLLGDSALYLCASSGAHDKHEQYFGPGTRLTVT.

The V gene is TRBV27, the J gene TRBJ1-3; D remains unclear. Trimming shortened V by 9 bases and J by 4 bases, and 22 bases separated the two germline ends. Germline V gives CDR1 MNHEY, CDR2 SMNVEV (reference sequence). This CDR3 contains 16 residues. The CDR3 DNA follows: TGTGCCAGTCCACCGAGCCAGAGATCTACCGGAAACACCATATATTTT. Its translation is CASPPSQRSTGNTIYF.

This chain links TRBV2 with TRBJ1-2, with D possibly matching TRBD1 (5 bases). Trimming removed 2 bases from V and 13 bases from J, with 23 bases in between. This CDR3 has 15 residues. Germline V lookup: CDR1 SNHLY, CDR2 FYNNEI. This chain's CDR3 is CASSEPLGGVPSITF. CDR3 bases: TGTGCCAGCAGTGAACCACTTGGGGGGGTCCCTTCTATCACCTTC. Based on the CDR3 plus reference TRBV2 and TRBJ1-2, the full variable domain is EPEVTQTPSHQVTQMGQEVILRCVPISNHLYFYWYRQILGQKVEFLVSFYNNEISEKSEIFDDQFSVERPDGSNFTLKIRSTKLEDSAMYFCASSEPLGGVPSITFGSGTRLTVV.

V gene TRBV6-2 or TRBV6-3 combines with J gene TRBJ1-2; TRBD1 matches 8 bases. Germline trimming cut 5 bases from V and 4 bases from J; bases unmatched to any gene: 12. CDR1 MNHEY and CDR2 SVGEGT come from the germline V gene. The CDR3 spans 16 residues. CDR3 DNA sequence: TGTGCCAGCAGTCGGTGGAGGCAGGGGGCATTCTATGGCTACACCTTC. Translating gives CASSRWRQGAFYGYTF.

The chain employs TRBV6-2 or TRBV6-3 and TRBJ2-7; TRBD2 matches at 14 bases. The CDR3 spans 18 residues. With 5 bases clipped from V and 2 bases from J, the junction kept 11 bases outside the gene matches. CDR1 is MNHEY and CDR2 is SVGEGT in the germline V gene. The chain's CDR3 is CASSLSGTSGGPTYEQYF. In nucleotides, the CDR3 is TGTGCCAGCAGTCTATCCGGGACTAGCGGGGGACCTACCTACGAGCAGTACTTC.

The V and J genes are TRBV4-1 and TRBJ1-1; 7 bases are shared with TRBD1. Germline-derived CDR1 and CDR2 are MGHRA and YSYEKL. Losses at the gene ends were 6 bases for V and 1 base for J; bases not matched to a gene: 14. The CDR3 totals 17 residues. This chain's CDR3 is CASSWDSRRAQNTEAFF. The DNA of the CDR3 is TGCGCCAGCAGTTGGGACAGTAGGCGGGCTCAGAACACTGAAGCTTTCTTT.

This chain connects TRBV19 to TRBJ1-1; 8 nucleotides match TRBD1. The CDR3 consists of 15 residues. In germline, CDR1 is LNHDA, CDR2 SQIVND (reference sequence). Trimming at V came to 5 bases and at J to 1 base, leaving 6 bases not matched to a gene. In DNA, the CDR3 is TGTGCCAGTAGTCCAACCGGGACAGGGAACACTGAAGCTTTCTTT. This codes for CASSPTGTGNTEAFF. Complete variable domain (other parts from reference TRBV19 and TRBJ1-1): DGGITQSPKYLFRKEGQNVTLSCEQNLNHDAMYWYRQDPGQGLRLIYYSQIVNDFQKGDIAEGYSVSREKKESFPLTVTSAQKNPTAFYLCASSPTGTGNTEAFFGQGTRLTVV.